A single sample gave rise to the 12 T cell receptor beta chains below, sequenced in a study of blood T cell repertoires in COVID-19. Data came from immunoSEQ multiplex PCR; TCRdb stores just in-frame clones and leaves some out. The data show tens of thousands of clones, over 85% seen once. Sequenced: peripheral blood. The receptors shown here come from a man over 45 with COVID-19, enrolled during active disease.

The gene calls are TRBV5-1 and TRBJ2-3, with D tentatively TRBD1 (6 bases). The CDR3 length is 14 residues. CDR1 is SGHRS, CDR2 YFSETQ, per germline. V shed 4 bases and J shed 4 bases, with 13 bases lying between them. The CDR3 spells CASSPAPGADTQYF. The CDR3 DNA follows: TGCGCCAGCAGCCCCGCCCCAGGGGCAGATACGCAGTATTTT.

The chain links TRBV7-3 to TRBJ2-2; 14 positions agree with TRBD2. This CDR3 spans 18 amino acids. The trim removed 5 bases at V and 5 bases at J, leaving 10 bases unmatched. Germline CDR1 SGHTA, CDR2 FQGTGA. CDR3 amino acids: CASSHSGTSGRQTGELFF. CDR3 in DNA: TGTGCCAGCAGCCATTCCGGGACTAGCGGGAGACAAACCGGGGAGCTGTTTTTT.

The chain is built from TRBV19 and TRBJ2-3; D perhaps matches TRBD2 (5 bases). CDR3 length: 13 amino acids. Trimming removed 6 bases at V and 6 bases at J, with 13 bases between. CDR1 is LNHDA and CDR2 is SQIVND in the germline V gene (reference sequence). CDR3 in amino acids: CASRRGSGDTQYF. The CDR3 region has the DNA TGTGCCAGTAGGCGTGGGAGCGGTGATACGCAGTATTTT. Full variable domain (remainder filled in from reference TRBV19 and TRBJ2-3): DGGITQSPKYLFRKEGQNVTLSCEQNLNHDAMYWYRQDPGQGLRLIYYSQIVNDFQKGDIAEGYSVSREKKESFPLTVTSAQKNPTAFYLCASRRGSGDTQYFGPGTRLTVL.

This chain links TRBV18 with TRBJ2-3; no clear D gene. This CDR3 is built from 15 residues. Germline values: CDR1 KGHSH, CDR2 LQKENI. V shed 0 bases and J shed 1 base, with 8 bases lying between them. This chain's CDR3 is CASSPPKARTDTQYF. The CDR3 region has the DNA TGTGCCAGCTCACCACCAAAAGCGCGCACAGATACGCAGTATTTT.

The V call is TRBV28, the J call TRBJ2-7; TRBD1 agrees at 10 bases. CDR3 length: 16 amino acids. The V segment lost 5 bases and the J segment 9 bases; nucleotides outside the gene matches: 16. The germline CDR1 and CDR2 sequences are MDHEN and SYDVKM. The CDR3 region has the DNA TGTGCCAGCAGTATTTTAGGCGGGACAGGGGCCCCCCGGCAGTACTTC. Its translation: CASSILGGTGAPRQYF.

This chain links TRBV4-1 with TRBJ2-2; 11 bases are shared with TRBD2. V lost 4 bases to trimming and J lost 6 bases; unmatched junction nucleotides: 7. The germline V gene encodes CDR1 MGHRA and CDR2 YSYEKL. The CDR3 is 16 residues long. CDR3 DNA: TGCGCCAGCAGCCTTACTAGCGGGAGCGGGGCCGGGGAGCTGTTTTTT. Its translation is CASSLTSGSGAGELFF.

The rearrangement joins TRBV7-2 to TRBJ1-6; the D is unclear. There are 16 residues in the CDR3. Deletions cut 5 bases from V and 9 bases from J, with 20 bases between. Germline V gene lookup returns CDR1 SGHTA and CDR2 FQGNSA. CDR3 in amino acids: CASSEILGGGVSPLHF. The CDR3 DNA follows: TGTGCCAGCAGCGAGATATTAGGAGGCGGTGTTTCACCCCTCCACTTT. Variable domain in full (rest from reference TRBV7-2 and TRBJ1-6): GAGVSQSPSNKVTEKGKDVELRCDPISGHTALYWYRQSLGQGLEFLIYFQGNSAPDKSGLPSDRFSAERTGGSVSTLTIQRTQQEDSAVYLCASSEILGGGVSPLHFGNGTRLTVT.

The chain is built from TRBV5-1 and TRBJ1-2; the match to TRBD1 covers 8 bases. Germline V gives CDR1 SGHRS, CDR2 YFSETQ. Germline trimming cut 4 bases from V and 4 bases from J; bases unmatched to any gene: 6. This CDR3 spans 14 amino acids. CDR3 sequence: CASSERQGSYGYTF. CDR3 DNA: TGCGCCAGCAGCGAGAGACAGGGGAGCTATGGCTACACCTTC.

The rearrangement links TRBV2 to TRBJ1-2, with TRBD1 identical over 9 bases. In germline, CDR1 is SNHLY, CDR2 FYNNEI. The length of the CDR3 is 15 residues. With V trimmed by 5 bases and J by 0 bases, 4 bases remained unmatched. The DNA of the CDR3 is TGTGCCAGCAGTTATAACAGGGGGCCTAACTATGGCTACACCTTC. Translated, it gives CASSYNRGPNYGYTF. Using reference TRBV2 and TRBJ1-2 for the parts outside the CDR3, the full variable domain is EPEVTQTPSHQVTQMGQEVILRCVPISNHLYFYWYRQILGQKVEFLVSFYNNEISEKSEIFDDQFSVERPDGSNFTLKIRSTKLEDSAMYFCASSYNRGPNYGYTFGSGTRLTVV.

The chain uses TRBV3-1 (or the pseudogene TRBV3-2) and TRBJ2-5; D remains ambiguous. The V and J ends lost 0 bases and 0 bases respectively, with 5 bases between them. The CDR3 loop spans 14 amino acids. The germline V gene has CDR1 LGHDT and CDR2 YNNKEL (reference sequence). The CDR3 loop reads CASSQDGYQETQYF. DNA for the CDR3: TGTGCCAGCAGCCAAGATGGCTACCAAGAGACCCAGTACTTC.

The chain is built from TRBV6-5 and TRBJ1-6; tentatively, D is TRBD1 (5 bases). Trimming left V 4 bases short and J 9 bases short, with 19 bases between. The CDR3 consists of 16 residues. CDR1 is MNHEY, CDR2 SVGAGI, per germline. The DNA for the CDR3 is TGTGCCAGCAGTTCCTCCCCGGGGGGTAGTAGTTCACCCCTCCACTTT. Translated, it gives CASSSSPGGSSSPLHF.

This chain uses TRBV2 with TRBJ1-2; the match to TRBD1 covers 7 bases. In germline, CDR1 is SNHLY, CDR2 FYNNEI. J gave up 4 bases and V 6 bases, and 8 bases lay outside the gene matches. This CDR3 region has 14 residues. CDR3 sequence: CASSFRDRSYGYTF. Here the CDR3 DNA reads TGTGCCAGCAGCTTCCGGGACAGATCCTATGGCTACACCTTC.